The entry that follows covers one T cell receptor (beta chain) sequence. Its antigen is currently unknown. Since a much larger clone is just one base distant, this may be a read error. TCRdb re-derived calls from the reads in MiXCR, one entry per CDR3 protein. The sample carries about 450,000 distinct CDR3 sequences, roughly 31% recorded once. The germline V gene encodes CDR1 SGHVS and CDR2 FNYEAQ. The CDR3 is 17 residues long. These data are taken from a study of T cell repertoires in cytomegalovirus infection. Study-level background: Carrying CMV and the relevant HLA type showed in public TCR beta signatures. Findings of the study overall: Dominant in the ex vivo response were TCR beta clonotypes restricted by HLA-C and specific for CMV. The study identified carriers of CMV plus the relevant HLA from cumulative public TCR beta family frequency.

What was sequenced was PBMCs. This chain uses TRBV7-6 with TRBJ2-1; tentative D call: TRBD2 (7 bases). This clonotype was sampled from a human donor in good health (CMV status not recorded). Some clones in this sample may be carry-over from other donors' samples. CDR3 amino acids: CASSLGAGANSYNDQFF. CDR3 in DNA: TGTGCCAGCAGCTTAGGGGCGGGGGCTAACTCCTACAATGATCAGTTCTTC.